This entry features one T cell receptor beta chain sequence. Sequencing was performed with immunoSEQ multiplex PCR; in TCRdb, only in-frame clones are kept and a portion is missing. The sample includes more than 1,200,000 clones, 98% of them seen just once. All donors were Caucasian adults living in Nashville, Tennessee. This entry is derived from a study of shared clonotypes between healthy human individuals. About the research overall: Per donor, CD8 memory used one plate, CD8 naive used two, CD4 memory used three and CD4 naive used three.

Sequenced input: naive CD4+ T cells sorted from blood. Subset indicated: CD45RA+ positively selected. The TCR comes from a man between 25 and 39 years old in good health.

The chain's CDR3 is CASSLLGSNQPQHF. CDR3 sequence (DNA): TGCGCCAGCAGCTTGTTGGGTAGCAATCAGCCCCAGCATTTT. V usage is TRBV5-1 and J usage is TRBJ1-5; D is uncertain. The germline gives CDR1 SGHRS, CDR2 YFSETQ. Trimming left V 1 base short and J 0 bases short, with 5 bases between. The length of the CDR3 is 14 residues.